Below are 15 T cell receptor beta chains sequenced from a single sample in a study of blood T cell repertoires in COVID-19. The protocol was immunoSEQ multiplex PCR, while the TCRdb copy is restricted to in-frame clones and leaves out a portion. This table holds some 320,000 clones, over 85% found once. Sequencing was carried out using PBMCs or T cells enriched from blood (not recorded which). These receptors all come from a man aged 60 to 75 who had recovered from COVID-19.

The chain couples TRBV6-5 to TRBJ1-2; D is possibly TRBD1 (5 bases). CDR3 length: 13 residues. The germline gives CDR1 MNHEY, CDR2 SVGAGI. Trimming removed 4 bases at V and 3 bases at J, with 9 bases between. The CDR3 region has the DNA TGTGCCAGCAGTTTCCAGGGTTACTATGGCTACACCTTC. Protein: CASSFQGYYGYTF.

Notes on this clone: One end of the junction is discordant with germline, which a read error may explain. The chain uses TRBV7-7 and TRBJ1-5, with D uncertain. In germline, CDR1 is SSHAT, CDR2 FNYEAQ (reference sequence). The length of the CDR3 is 13 residues. CDR3: CASSLAADQPQHF. The CDR3 nucleotides are TGTGCTAGCAGCTTAGCGGCGGATCAGCCCCAGCATTTT.

The chain recombines TRBV3-1 (or the pseudogene TRBV3-2) with TRBJ1-1; no clear D. Trimming stripped 4 bases from V and 8 bases from J, with 11 bases between. The germline V gene encodes CDR1 LGHDT and CDR2 YNNKEL (reference sequence). The CDR3 contains 12 residues. CDR3 nucleotides: TGTGCCAGCAGCCCGAGCGAGAGGGAAGCTTTCTTT. This gives the protein CASSPSEREAFF.

The V and J genes are TRBV27 and TRBJ2-3, with unresolved D. Germline lookup yields CDR1 MNHEY and CDR2 SMNVEV (reference sequence). Trimming took 6 bases from V and 3 from J, leaving 13 bases between them. The CDR3 consists of 14 residues. The CDR3, as DNA: TGTGCCAGCAGCTCTATCCCCCTAACAGATACGCAGTATTTT. Its translation is CASSSIPLTDTQYF.

The rearrangement joins TRBV18 to TRBJ1-2; maybe TRBD1 (5 bases). The CDR3 has 14 residues. CDR1 and CDR2 (germline): KGHSH, LQKENI. The ends were cut back, 2 bases at V and 6 bases at J, with 13 bases in the middle. Written as DNA, the CDR3 is TGTGCCAGCTCACCAGCTGCAGGGCACGATGGCTACACCTTC. Its protein product is CASSPAAGHDGYTF.

The rearrangement links TRBV30 to TRBJ2-7; D is unresolved. The V end was cut by 0 bases, the J end by 3 bases, with 12 bases between. CDR1 GTSNPN and CDR2 SVGIG come from the germline V gene (reference sequence). The CDR3 consists of 14 residues. The CDR3 spells CAWSVSGTLYEQYF. In DNA form, the CDR3 reads TGTGCCTGGAGTGTCTCGGGTACTCTCTACGAGCAGTACTTC.

This clone was observed a handful of times. V gene TRBV6-5 combines with J gene TRBJ1-2; weak D call: TRBD1 (5 bases). This CDR3 contains 15 residues. Trimming removed 6 bases from V and 4 bases from J, with 18 bases in between. Per germline, CDR1 MNHEY and CDR2 SVGAGI. This chain's CDR3 is CASRIPGPRGYGYTF. The DNA for the CDR3 is TGTGCCAGCAGAATTCCCGGACCAAGGGGCTATGGCTACACCTTC.

The CDR3 bases are TGTGCCAGCAGTTACAGGGGGCTTACTGAAGCTTTCTTT. It yields the protein CASSYRGLTEAFF. The chain has TRBV6-5 and TRBJ1-1; TRBD1 matches at 7 bases. In germline, CDR1 is MNHEY, CDR2 SVGAGI. V gave up 2 bases and J gave up 5 bases; unmatched junction bases: 2. The CDR3 sequence is 13 residues long.

The rearrangement uses TRBV7-2 and TRBJ1-5; tentatively, D is TRBD1 (6 bases). V lost 5 bases to trimming and J lost 2 bases, with 10 bases between them. Germline CDR1 is SGHTA and CDR2 is FQGNSA. The CDR3 is 14 amino acids. CDR3 sequence reads: CASSQQGGNQPQHF. Here the CDR3 DNA reads TGTGCCAGCAGCCAACAGGGTGGCAATCAGCCCCAGCATTTT. Full variable domain (missing parts from reference TRBV7-2 and TRBJ1-5): GAGVSQSPSNKVTEKGKDVELRCDPISGHTALYWYRQSLGQGLEFLIYFQGNSAPDKSGLPSDRFSAERTGGSVSTLTIQRTQQEDSAVYLCASSQQGGNQPQHFGDGTRLSIL.

V usage is TRBV4-1 and J usage is TRBJ1-4; perhaps TRBD1 as D (5 bases). Between the trimmed V and J ends, which lost 0 bases and 7 bases, there was a span of 6 bases. The CDR3 runs to 13 residues. Germline lookup yields CDR1 MGHRA and CDR2 YSYEKL. The CDR3 bases are TGCGCCAGCAGCCAAGACAGGGTTGAAAAACTGTTTTTT. Translated: CASSQDRVEKLFF.

This clone was picked up a small number of times. CDR3 protein: CATSAASGTSSYNEQFF. The CDR3 DNA follows: TGTGCCACCAGTGCGGCTAGCGGTACGAGCTCCTACAATGAGCAGTTCTTC. The chain has TRBV24-1 and TRBJ2-1, with 7 bases fitting TRBD2. Germline V CDR1 and CDR2: KGHDR, SFDVKD. Trimming cost V 5 bases and J 0 bases; bases outside gene matches: 9. This CDR3 has 17 residues.

The chain uses TRBV19 and TRBJ2-5; D is possibly TRBD1 (6 bases). Germline V gives CDR1 LNHDA, CDR2 SQIVND (reference sequence). Deletions cut 5 bases from V and 5 bases from J, with 15 bases between. The CDR3 length is 14 residues. The CDR3 DNA sequence: TGTGCCAGTAGTCTCAGGGGCGGCGGGGAGACCCAGTACTTC. Encoded protein: CASSLRGGGETQYF.

The rearrangement links TRBV18 to TRBJ2-2; TRBD1 is a possible D gene (6 bases). The V gene's germline CDR1 is KGHSH and CDR2 LQKENI. There are 16 residues in the CDR3. Trimming pared 3 bases from V and 4 bases from J, leaving 15 bases between. The CDR3 DNA sequence: TGTGCCAGCTCACCGAGTTCAGGGGCCGCCACCGGGGAGCTGTTTTTT. Its protein product is CASSPSSGAATGELFF.

V usage is TRBV11-3 and J usage is TRBJ2-5, with 9 positions matching TRBD1. V shed 3 bases, J shed 5 bases, and the junction held 10 bases outside the gene matches. Germline assignment: CDR1 SGHNT and CDR2 YENEEA. This CDR3 has 16 residues. The CDR3, as DNA: TGTGCCAGCAGCTTTGGGACAGGGACGTACTTGGAGACCCAGTACTTC. It specifies CASSFGTGTYLETQYF.

A few counts support this clone. The chain carries TRBV11-1 and TRBJ2-5, with 7 positions matching TRBD1. This CDR3 has 16 residues. J was trimmed by 2 bases and V by 1 base; bases with no gene match: 7. CDR1 and CDR2 from the germline V gene are SGHAT and FQDESV (reference sequence). The CDR3 DNA reads TGTGCCAGCAGCTTAGAGGGACAGACTTCGCAAGAGACCCAGTACTTC. This translates into CASSLEGQTSQETQYF.